One and the same sample provided the 29 T cell receptor beta chains below, sequenced in a study of tumor-infiltrating lymphocytes in oesophageal squamous cell carcinoma (dated by TCRdb to the mid-2010s). Libraries were prepared through PCR. The sequencer listed for this sample is Illumina HiSeq 2000. TCRdb trimmed public reads at Q25 via fastp, called clones via MiXCR and kept in-frame beta chains. Duplicate CDR3 protein sequences are folded into a single record with the most common DNA and genes. Present in this sample are 6,200 or so distinct CDR3 sequences, 13% to 15% of which were seen just once. The biggest ten clones account for approximately 23% of the sample. The sequenced sample consisted of normal esophageal tissue next to the tumor. These receptors all stem from a male donor with esophageal squamous cell carcinoma.

This clonotype appeared many times. The chain joins TRBV28 to TRBJ1-1; D remains ambiguous. This CDR3 is built from 12 residues. Deletions cut 6 bases from V and 6 bases from J, with 11 bases between. Germline values: CDR1 MDHEN, CDR2 SYDVKM. The CDR3 nucleotides read TGTGCCAGCAGCTCGGGGTTTCCTGAAGCTTTCTTT. It specifies CASSSGFPEAFF.

The chain carries TRBV5-1 and TRBJ1-2; possible D gene TRBD1, 5 bases. The germline V and J ends were trimmed by 1 base and 6 bases, with 19 bases remaining between them. Germline CDR1 SGHRS, CDR2 YFSETQ. This CDR3 is 16 amino acids long. As DNA, the CDR3 is TGCGCCAGCAGCTTGTTCTCGGGGGAGGGATGGAATGGCTACACCTTC. Residues: CASSLFSGEGWNGYTF.

Sample share makes this clonotype medium-sized. The chain employs TRBV12-3 or TRBV12-4 and TRBJ1-1; 8 positions match TRBD1. The CDR3 contains 13 residues. The V and J ends lost 10 bases and 1 base, in that order; junction bases with no gene match: 5. CDR3 in amino acids: CATRQGKNTEAFF. The CDR3 DNA reads as TGTGCCACCAGACAGGGGAAGAACACTGAAGCTTTCTTT.

The V and J genes are TRBV7-3 and TRBJ2-5, with D perhaps given as TRBD1 or TRBD2 (5 bases each). V lost 2 bases and J 13 bases, leaving 20 bases between the germline ends. The CDR3 is 14 residues long. CDR1 is SGHTA and CDR2 is FQGTGA in the germline V gene. The CDR3 coding sequence is TGTGCCAGCAGCTTAGGGGGATATGACGGGGAGCTGTACTTC. Amino acids: CASSLGGYDGELYF.

By share of the sample, this clonotype is medium-sized. The V call is TRBV7-9, the J call TRBJ1-6, with D possibly being TRBD1 (5 bases). CDR3 size: 16 residues. Trimming took 6 bases from V and 0 from J, leaving 12 bases between them. Germline V gene sequence: CDR1 SEHNR, CDR2 FQNEAQ (reference sequence). The CDR3 spells CASSMTDSSYNSPLHF. The CDR3 nucleotides are TGTGCCAGCAGTATGACAGATAGCTCCTATAATTCACCCCTCCACTTT.

This clonotype was counted many times. The V and J genes are TRBV11-3 and TRBJ1-1; D gene ambiguous. The CDR3 length is 13 residues. V gave up 2 bases and J gave up 5 bases, with 9 bases separating them. Germline loops: CDR1 SGHNT, CDR2 YENEEA. CDR3 sequence reads: CASSLQETTEAFF. CDR3 DNA: TGTGCCAGCAGCTTACAGGAAACTACTGAAGCTTTCTTT.

A few counts support this clonotype. The chain carries TRBV10-3 and TRBJ1-2; no firm D call. V was trimmed by 0 bases and J by 6 bases, leaving 11 bases between them. Germline assignment: CDR1 ENHRY and CDR2 SYGVKD. This CDR3 is built from 14 residues. DNA for the CDR3: TGTGCCATCAGTGAGTCCACAGCCCGAGATGGCTACACCTTC. Its protein product is CAISESTARDGYTF.

This clonotype qualifies as medium-sized. The chain has TRBV7-8 and TRBJ2-2, with 8 nucleotides matching TRBD2. Germline lookup yields CDR1 SGHVS and CDR2 FQNEAQ. The CDR3 extends over 17 amino acids. The J segment lost 5 bases and the V segment lost 5 bases, leaving 13 bases of the junction unmatched. The CDR3 bases are TGTGCCAGCAGCCCGGGCCGAGGAGCGGGGGCAACCGGGGAGCTGTTTTTT. It encodes CASSPGRGAGATGELFF.

This clonotype was recorded at least ten times. A clone one base away is much larger, so this may be a read error. This chain links TRBV7-2 with TRBJ2-3, with 15 positions matching TRBD2. The V segment lost 5 bases and the J segment 14 bases; nucleotides outside the gene matches: 20. CDR1 is SGHTA and CDR2 is FQGNSA in the germline V gene. CDR3 size: 18 residues. CDR3 nucleotide sequence: TGTGCCAGCAGCCCAGGAGGACTAGCGGGGGGGCTTACCGGGGAGCTGTATTTT. This translates into CASSPGGLAGGLTGELYF.

This clonotype was seen a few times. This may be a read error: a much more frequent sequence differs by one nucleotide. V gene TRBV11-3 combines with J gene TRBJ2-5; perhaps TRBD2 as D (6 bases). CDR1 is SGHNT and CDR2 is YENEEA in the germline V gene. The ends were cut back, 5 bases at V and 11 bases at J, with 24 bases in the middle. The CDR3 length is 15 residues. CDR3 nucleotide sequence: TGTGCCAGCAGCGCCGAGCTAGCGAGAGGGAATGAGCAGTACTTC. It yields the protein CASSAELARGNEQYF.

This clonotype was detected a few times. The chain combines TRBV2 with TRBJ2-3; 10 bases line up with TRBD2. The CDR3 sequence is 17 residues long. The V and J ends lost 5 bases and 5 bases, in that order; junction bases with no gene match: 13. CDR1 and CDR2 from the germline V gene are SNHLY and FYNNEI. CDR3 protein: CASSSEVLAGFQDTQYF. The CDR3, as DNA: TGTGCCAGCAGTTCCGAGGTACTAGCGGGGTTTCAAGATACGCAGTATTTT.

This clonotype is medium-sized within its sample. The chain links TRBV7-6 to TRBJ2-1; D could derive from TRBD1 or TRBD2 (7 bases each). CDR3 size: 15 residues. Germline V gene data show CDR1 as SGHVS and CDR2 as FNYEAQ. Deletions cut 5 bases from V and 4 bases from J, with 15 bases between. CDR3 coding DNA: TGTGCCAGCAGCGGAGGGAGGGGGCCTTACAATGAGCAGTTCTTC. Amino acid sequence: CASSGGRGPYNEQFF.

This clonotype was detected many times. V gene TRBV7-8 combines with J gene TRBJ1-1; unclear D gene. Germline V gene sequence: CDR1 SGHVS, CDR2 FQNEAQ. CDR3 length: 12 residues. The germline V and J ends were trimmed by 1 base and 8 bases, with 8 bases remaining between them. CDR3 DNA: TGTGCCAGCAGCTTAGTGCGTCAGGAAGCTTTCTTT. Translated: CASSLVRQEAFF. Supplemented by reference TRBV7-8 and TRBJ1-1, the full variable domain reads GAGVSQSPRYKVAKRGQDVALRCDPISGHVSLFWYQQALGQGPEFLTYFQNEAQLDKSGLPSDRFFAERPEGSVSTLKIQRTQQEDSAVYLCASSLVRQEAFFGQGTRLTVV.

This clonotype has a count of ten or more. The chain joins TRBV12-5 to TRBJ1-5, with D unclear. Germline values: CDR1 LGHNT, CDR2 FRNRAP. The CDR3 is made up of 11 amino acids. Trimming cost V 6 bases and J 9 bases, with 9 bases left between them. CDR3 in DNA: TGTGCTAGTGGGGAAGTGCGGCCCCAGCATTTT. It is translated as CASGEVRPQHF.

This clonotype was counted many times. This sequence may be a read error, since a much larger clone differs from it by one base. The chain links TRBV7-3 to TRBJ2-1; 9 nucleotides align to TRBD2. The end of the DNA aligns better with TRBJ2-7, so the J call may be wrong. Germline V gene data show CDR1 as SGHTA and CDR2 as FQGTGA. The CDR3 length is 15 residues. Here the CDR3 DNA reads TGTGCCAGCAGCGGCGCGGGGGGGCCCTTCAATGAGCAGTACTTC. Translating it yields CASSGAGGPFNEQYF.

In the case of this clonotype: The CDR3 end shows no conserved phenylalanine or tryptophan, and so a read error is likely. No DNA is shown, since the ends of the CDR3 on it are uncertain; the CDR3 is the one TCRdb lists. CDR3 sequence: CAISDPPTS. This sequence joins TRBV10-3 and TRBJ2-7; TRBD2, the table's D call, lacks a check against the DNA. Termini included, the CDR3 measures 9 amino acids. The V gene's germline CDR1 is ENHRY and CDR2 SYGVKD.

Note on this clonotype: This likely comes from a read error, as the CDR3 has no conserved phenylalanine or tryptophan at its end. It is unclear where the CDR3 begins or ends on the DNA, so no DNA is shown, and the CDR3 is as TCRdb lists it. The chain combines TRBV7-4 with TRBJ1-2; the table's D call of TRBD1 was not tested on the DNA. Germline assignment: CDR1 SGHVT and CDR2 SQSDAQ. The CDR3 length equals 14 residues, ends included. The CDR3 spells CASSLFGGGDGYTY.

This clonotype appeared a few times. One base away lies a much larger clone, so this may be a sequencing read error. The V gene is TRBV12-3 or TRBV12-4, the J gene TRBJ2-3, with D possibly TRBD2 on 5 matching bases. The CDR3 spans 14 residues. V lost 3 bases to trimming and J lost 14 bases, with 21 bases between them. The CDR3 coding sequence is TGTGCCAGCAGTTTTTCCGGGCGGACCGGGGAGCTGTATTTT. This translates into CASSFSGRTGELYF.

In its sample, this clonotype was seen many times. The DNA is omitted, as the CDR3 cannot be located on it reliably, and the CDR3 follows TCRdb's listing. The genes are TRBV7-2 and TRBJ2-6. Germline V gene sequence: CDR1 SGHTA, CDR2 FQGNSA. The CDR3 is 18 amino acids long, termini counted. CDR3 residues: CASSPKDTGSKLWLHLRF.

This clonotype occurred many times. The chain is built from TRBV4-1 and TRBJ1-1; the D gene is possibly TRBD1 (5 bases). CDR1 MGHRA and CDR2 YSYEKL come from the germline V gene. Trimming removed 4 bases at V and 2 bases at J, with 14 bases between. The CDR3 length is 15 residues. The CDR3 protein is CASSRPRDGNTEAFF. The CDR3 DNA follows: TGCGCCAGCAGCCGACCTAGGGACGGAAACACTGAAGCTTTCTTT.

This clonotype is medium-sized within its sample. J is TRBJ2-7 and V is TRBV6-1; D is undetermined. V lost 5 bases and J 2 bases, leaving 7 bases between the germline ends. The CDR3 has 12 amino acids. Per germline, CDR1 MNHNS and CDR2 SASEGT. CDR3 protein: CASSFDAYEQYF. In DNA, the CDR3 is TGTGCCAGCAGTTTTGATGCCTACGAGCAGTACTTC.

This clonotype is labeled medium-sized. The rearrangement joins TRBV6-4 to TRBJ2-1; 7 bases are a match to TRBD2. Trimming cost V 2 bases and J 4 bases; bases outside gene matches: 5. Germline assignment: CDR1 MRHNA and CDR2 SNTAGT. This CDR3 is 15 amino acids long. CDR3 loop: CASSDPQRGYNEQFF. In DNA form, the CDR3 reads TGTGCCAGCAGTGACCCCCAGCGGGGTTACAATGAGCAGTTCTTC.

V is TRBV5-1 and J is TRBJ2-5; no clear D gene. The J call could be wrong; TRBJ2-1 is a better fit for the DNA end. Per germline, CDR1 SGHRS and CDR2 YFSETQ. This CDR3 comprises 14 residues. Written as DNA, the CDR3 is TGCGCCAGCAGTGAACGGAGCGACTCCTACGAGCAGTTCTTC. Its protein product is CASSERSDSYEQFF.

This clonotype was counted only a few times. The conserved phenylalanine or tryptophan is not found at the CDR3 terminus, so this likely reflects a read error. No DNA is shown, since the ends of the CDR3 on it are uncertain; the CDR3 is the one TCRdb lists. V is TRBV12-3 or TRBV12-4 and J is TRBJ2-3; TRBD1, the table's D call, was not compared with the DNA. The CDR3 extends over 17 residues, inclusive of both ends. CDR3 region: CASSLTSQGVHGYTFGS.

Within the sample, this clonotype is medium-sized. This sequence joins TRBV6-1 and TRBJ2-5; D is uncertain. CDR3 length equals 13 residues. V lost 6 bases and J lost 2, with 10 bases in between. Looked up from germline, CDR1 is MNHNS and CDR2 is SASEGT. The CDR3 DNA sequence: TGTGCCAGCAGACTACAGCCACAAGAGACCCAGTACTTC. Its translation is CASRLQPQETQYF.

In its sample, this clonotype ranks as medium-sized. The genes are TRBV6-1 and TRBJ2-5, with D perhaps TRBD1 or TRBD2 (6 bases each). The CDR3 extends over 14 amino acids. Germline lookup yields CDR1 MNHNS and CDR2 SASEGT. V was clipped by 8 bases and J by 2 bases, with 15 bases between them. CDR3 residues: CASLERRGQETQYF. CDR3 in DNA: TGTGCCAGCCTCGAACGGAGGGGGCAAGAGACCCAGTACTTC.

There are many counts of this clonotype. CDR3 bases: TGTGCCACCCAAAGGGGTACTGAAGCTTTCTTT. It codes for CATQRGTEAFF. The V call is TRBV28, the J call TRBJ1-1; D might be TRBD1 (5 bases). The CDR3 runs 11 residues. Trimming shortened V by 10 bases and J by 5 bases, and 11 bases separated the two germline ends. Germline CDR1 is MDHEN and CDR2 is SYDVKM.

This clonotype has only a few counts. It is likely a read error, because the conserved phenylalanine at the end of the CDR3 is missing. The DNA is left out, because the CDR3 cannot be placed on it with certainty; the CDR3 is given as TCRdb lists it. The gene calls are TRBV7-2 and TRBJ2-7; TRBD1 was called by the table and not checked on the DNA. The CDR3 has 18 amino acids, counting both end residues. Per the germline V gene, CDR1 is SGHTA and CDR2 is FQGNSA. CDR3 sequence: CASSLGPGEGDYGYTFGS.

About this clonotype itself: The CDR3 does not close with the conserved phenylalanine or tryptophan, likely indicating a read error. The DNA is left out, because the CDR3 cannot be placed on it with certainty; the CDR3 is given as TCRdb lists it. The V call is TRBV11-3, the J call TRBJ2-7; TRBD1, as called in the table, went unchecked against the DNA. Germline values: CDR1 SGHNT, CDR2 YENEEA. The CDR3 region is 16 residues in length, termini included. CDR3 in amino acids: CASSLGQGQGGYTFGS.